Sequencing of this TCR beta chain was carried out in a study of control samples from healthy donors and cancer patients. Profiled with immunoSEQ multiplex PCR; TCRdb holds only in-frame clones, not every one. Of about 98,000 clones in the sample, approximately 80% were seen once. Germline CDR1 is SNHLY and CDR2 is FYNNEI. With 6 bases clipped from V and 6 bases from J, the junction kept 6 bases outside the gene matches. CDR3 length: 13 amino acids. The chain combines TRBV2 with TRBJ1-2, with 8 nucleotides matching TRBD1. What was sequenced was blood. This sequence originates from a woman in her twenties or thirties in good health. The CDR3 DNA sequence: TGTGCCAGCAGGACAGGGGTTTTTAATGGCTACACCTTC. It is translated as CASRTGVFNGYTF.